The entry below describes one TCR beta chain. In the source study's methods: The assay estimated nucleated cells by amplifying reference gene primers. Assay used: immunoSEQ multiplex PCR; TCRdb lists only in-frame clones, some missing. V, J and clone size reflect that table, while D and trimming were determined from the DNA. This table has over 450,000 clones, around nine tenths appearing once. V was pared by 6 bases and J by 1 base, with 7 bases of the junction left unmatched. Germline CDR1 reads SGHTA; CDR2 reads FQGNSA. The CDR3 has 15 amino acids. This sample is part of a study of blood T cell repertoires in COVID-19. About the research overall: The United States, Italy and Spain supplied acute and convalescent COVID-19 samples.

The sequence derives from a woman aged 45-60 years with COVID-19, enrolled during active disease. This chain uses TRBV7-2 with TRBJ2-7; TRBD1 matches at 9 bases. The sequenced sample consisted of peripheral blood. CDR3 nucleotide sequence: TGTGCCAGCAGTGTGGGACAGGGTCTATCCTACGAGCAGTACTTC. It translates to CASSVGQGLSYEQYF.